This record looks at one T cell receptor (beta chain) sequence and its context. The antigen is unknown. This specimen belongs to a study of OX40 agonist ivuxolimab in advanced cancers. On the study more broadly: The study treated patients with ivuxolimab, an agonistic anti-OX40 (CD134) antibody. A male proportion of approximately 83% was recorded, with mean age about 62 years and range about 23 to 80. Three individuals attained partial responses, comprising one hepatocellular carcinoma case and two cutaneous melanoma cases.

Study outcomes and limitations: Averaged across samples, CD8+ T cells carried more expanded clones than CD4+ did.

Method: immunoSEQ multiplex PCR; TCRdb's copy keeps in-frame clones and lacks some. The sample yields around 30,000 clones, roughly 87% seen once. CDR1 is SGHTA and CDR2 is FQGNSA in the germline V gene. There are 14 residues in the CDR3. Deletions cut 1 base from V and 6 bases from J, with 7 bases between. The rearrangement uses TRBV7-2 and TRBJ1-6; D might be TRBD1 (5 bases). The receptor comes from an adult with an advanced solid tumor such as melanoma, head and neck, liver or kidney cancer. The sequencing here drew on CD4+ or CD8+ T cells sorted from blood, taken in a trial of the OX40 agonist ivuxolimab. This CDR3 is CASSLGTTNSPLHF. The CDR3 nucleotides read TGTGCCAGCAGCTTAGGGACAACTAATTCACCCCTCCACTTT.